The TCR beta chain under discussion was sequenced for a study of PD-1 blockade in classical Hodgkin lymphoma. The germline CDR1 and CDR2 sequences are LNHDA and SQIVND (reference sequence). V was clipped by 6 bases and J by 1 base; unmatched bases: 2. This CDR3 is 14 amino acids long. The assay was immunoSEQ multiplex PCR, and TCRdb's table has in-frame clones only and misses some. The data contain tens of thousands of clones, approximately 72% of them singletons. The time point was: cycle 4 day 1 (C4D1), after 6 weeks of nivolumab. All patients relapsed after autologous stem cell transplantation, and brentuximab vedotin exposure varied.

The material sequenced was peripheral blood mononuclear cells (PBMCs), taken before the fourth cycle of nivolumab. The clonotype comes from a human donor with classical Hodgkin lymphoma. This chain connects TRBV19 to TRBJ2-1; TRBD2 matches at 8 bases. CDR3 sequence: CASRAGASYNEQFF. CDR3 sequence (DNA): TGTGCCAGTAGAGCGGGAGCTTCCTACAATGAGCAGTTCTTC.